Presented here are 29 T cell receptor beta chains from one specimen sequenced in a study of graft-versus-host responses after intestinal transplantation. Intraepithelial lymphocytes and lamina propria lymphocytes were released through processing of graft tissue. Produced via immunoSEQ multiplex PCR; TCRdb's table is partial and in-frame only. The sample holds about 3,300 clones, approximately 81% seen once. This material consisted of ileum tissue, taken 5 and 7 days after intestinal transplantation. The receptors come from a human patient who received an intestinal transplant, so some T cells may come from the graft donor.

The chain carries TRBV15 and TRBJ2-7; D is unresolved. The V and J ends lost 3 bases and 0 bases respectively, with 3 bases between them. The CDR3 extends over 12 amino acids. Per the germline V gene, CDR1 is LNHNV and CDR2 is YYDKDF (reference sequence). CDR3 protein: CATSRGSYEQYF. The CDR3 DNA is TGTGCCACCAGCAGGGGCTCCTACGAGCAGTACTTC.

The rearrangement joins TRBV7-2 to TRBJ2-3; 12 positions agree with TRBD2. CDR1 is SGHTA and CDR2 is FQGNSA in the germline V gene. The CDR3 sequence is 18 residues long. Trimming removed 5 bases from V and 0 bases from J; junction bases left unmatched: 9. Here the CDR3 DNA reads TGTGCCAGCAGCCTGGGACTAGCGGGCCGGAAAAGCACAGATACGCAGTATTTT. Translating gives CASSLGLAGRKSTDTQYF.

The chain recombines TRBV30 with TRBJ1-2; TRBD1 matches at 7 bases. The J segment lost 0 bases and the V segment lost 5 bases, leaving 6 bases of the junction unmatched. There are 14 residues in the CDR3. Germline lookup yields CDR1 GTSNPN and CDR2 SVGIG (reference sequence). The CDR3, as DNA: TGTGCCTGGTACGCAGGGACAGCTAACTATGGCTACACCTTC. It translates to CAWYAGTANYGYTF.

The chain joins TRBV19 to TRBJ1-6; no clear D. Trimming pared 0 bases from V and 0 bases from J, leaving 3 bases between. From germline, CDR1 is LNHDA and CDR2 SQIVND (reference sequence). There are 15 residues in the CDR3. The CDR3 bases are TGTGCCAGTAGTATAGAGAGCTCCTATAATTCACCCCTCCACTTT. Translating it yields CASSIESSYNSPLHF.

The chain employs TRBV25-1 and TRBJ2-7, with 10 nucleotides matching TRBD1. Germline lookup yields CDR1 MGHDK and CDR2 SYGVNS. This CDR3 contains 14 residues. With V trimmed by 4 bases and J by 4 bases, 4 bases remained unmatched. CDR3: CASSGPGQGYEQYF. The CDR3 DNA reads as TGTGCCAGCAGTGGCCCGGGACAGGGGTACGAGCAGTACTTC.

In this sample, this clone turned up once. Here the CDR3 DNA reads TGTGCCAGCAGCTTAGTCTGGGATCACAATGAGCAGTTCTTC. Its protein product is CASSLVWDHNEQFF. This sequence joins TRBV7-8 and TRBJ2-7; no firm D call. The J call may be faulty, since TRBJ2-1 better matches the DNA end. Germline V gives CDR1 SGHVS, CDR2 FQNEAQ. The CDR3 is 14 amino acids.

This clone was seen more than once but under ten times. This rearrangement joins TRBV2 to TRBJ1-4, with 8 bases fitting TRBD1. The CDR3 is made up of 14 amino acids. The germline gives CDR1 SNHLY, CDR2 FYNNEI. V lost 6 bases, J lost 4 bases, and 4 bases stayed unmatched. CDR3 sequence reads: CASSRGLGNEKLFF. The CDR3 DNA reads as TGTGCCAGCAGCAGGGGGCTCGGTAATGAAAAACTGTTTTTT.

V is TRBV7-6 and J is TRBJ2-3, with 7 bases identical to TRBD2. The CDR3 is made up of 17 amino acids. Germline trimming cut 5 bases from V and 0 bases from J; bases unmatched to any gene: 11. In germline, CDR1 is SGHVS, CDR2 FNYEAQ. The CDR3 reads CASSIKRGGASTDTQYF. The CDR3 DNA reads as TGTGCCAGCAGCATCAAACGCGGGGGTGCTAGCACAGATACGCAGTATTTT.

The V and J genes are TRBV19 and TRBJ2-2; D remains ambiguous. Trimming shortened V by 3 bases and J by 1 base, and 9 bases separated the two germline ends. The length of the CDR3 is 15 residues. Per the germline V gene, CDR1 is LNHDA and CDR2 is SQIVND (reference sequence). This CDR3 reads CASSIGWGNTGELFF. The CDR3 DNA reads as TGTGCCAGTAGTATTGGGTGGGGGAACACCGGGGAGCTGTTTTTT.

This chain joins TRBV5-1 and TRBJ1-4, with unresolved D. Germline V lookup: CDR1 SGHRS, CDR2 YFSETQ. Trimming removed 0 bases from V and 8 bases from J, with 11 bases in between. CDR3 length: 14 residues. The CDR3 sequence: CASSLAEGCEKLFF. CDR3 nucleotides: TGCGCCAGCAGCTTGGCCGAGGGTTGCGAAAAACTGTTTTTT.

The rearrangement uses TRBV4-3 and TRBJ2-7, with 10 positions matching TRBD2. V shed 0 bases and J 3 bases; nucleotides not matched to a gene: 5. Germline CDR1 LGHNA, CDR2 YSLEER. The CDR3 is 16 residues long. The chain's CDR3 is CASSQEPSGGSYEQYF. CDR3 sequence (DNA): TGCGCCAGCAGCCAAGAGCCTAGCGGGGGAAGCTACGAGCAGTACTTC.

This chain connects TRBV21-1 to TRBJ2-1; the table's D call TRBD2 went unverified against the DNA. TRBV21-1 is labeled a pseudogene. The CDR3 totals 16 residues. This CDR3 reads CASSKEGAGVDGEQFF. CDR3 coding DNA: TGTGCCAGCAGCAAAGAGGGAGCGGGAGTAGATGGTGAGCAGTTCTTC.

This clone appeared a few times. V gene TRBV27 combines with J gene TRBJ1-4, with TRBD1 identical over 8 bases. Germline V gives CDR1 MNHEY, CDR2 SMNVEV (reference sequence). This CDR3 region has 13 residues. J was trimmed by 2 bases and V by 10 bases; bases with no gene match: 3. CDR3 loop: CATRTGTNEKLFF. The CDR3 DNA is TGTGCCACCCGGACAGGGACTAATGAAAAACTGTTTTTT.

The V gene is TRBV13, the J gene TRBJ2-2; D unresolved. This CDR3 has 13 residues. The germline V gene encodes CDR1 PRHDT and CDR2 FYEKMQ (reference sequence). Trimming cost V 1 base and J 4 bases, with 4 bases left between them. As DNA, the CDR3 is TGTGCCAGCAGCTTAGATAGCACCGGGGAGCTGTTTTTT. Translated: CASSLDSTGELFF. Using reference TRBV13 and TRBJ2-2 for the parts outside the CDR3, the full variable domain is AAGVIQSPRHLIKEKRETATLKCYPIPRHDTVYWYQQGPGQDPQFLISFYEKMQSDKGSIPDRFSAQQFSDYHSELNMSSLELGDSALYFCASSLDSTGELFFGEGSRLTVL.

The chain has TRBV25-1 and TRBJ2-7; the match to TRBD1 covers 9 bases. CDR3 size: 13 residues. Germline CDR1 is MGHDK and CDR2 is SYGVNS. Trimming cost V 5 bases and J 7 bases; bases outside gene matches: 6. For the CDR3, the DNA is TGTGCCAGCAGTAATGACAGGGGGGGGGAGCAGTACTTC. Its protein is CASSNDRGGEQYF.

The chain employs TRBV20-1 and TRBJ2-3, with D perhaps TRBD2 (6 bases). This CDR3 has 10 amino acids. Germline V CDR1 and CDR2: DFQATT, SNEGSKA (reference sequence). Between the trimmed V and J ends, which lost 6 bases and 5 bases, there was a span of 6 bases. The CDR3 nucleotides are TGCAGTGCGCGGGAAGATACGCAGTATTTT. It encodes CSAREDTQYF.

This clone was detected only once. This chain joins TRBV5-1 and TRBJ2-3; TRBD2 might be the D (7 bases). The V gene's germline CDR1 is SGHRS and CDR2 YFSETQ. Trimming cost V 3 bases and J 6 bases, with 11 bases left between them. CDR3 length: 13 amino acids. The CDR3 sequence: CASSSGGADTQYF. Here the CDR3 DNA reads TGCGCCAGCAGCTCGGGGGGCGCGGATACGCAGTATTTT.

The J gene is TRBJ1-2, the V gene TRBV5-1; D gene uncertain. Trimming stripped 7 bases from V and 5 bases from J, with 6 bases between. Germline-derived CDR1 and CDR2 are SGHRS and YFSETQ. This CDR3 has 10 amino acids. The CDR3 reads CASHIYGYTF. As DNA, the CDR3 is TGCGCCAGCCACATTTATGGCTACACCTTC.

This chain links TRBV7-2 with TRBJ1-2; D is ambiguous. CDR1 is SGHTA, CDR2 FQGNSA, per germline. CDR3 size: 13 residues. With 2 bases removed from V and 8 bases from J, the gap between germline ends came to 12 bases. The CDR3 spells CASSLFDRLGYTF. In DNA, the CDR3 is TGTGCCAGCAGCTTATTTGATCGTTTGGGCTACACCTTC.

This chain links TRBV30 with TRBJ1-1; D is ambiguous. The germline gives CDR1 GTSNPN, CDR2 SVGIG (reference sequence). V lost 1 base, J lost 3 bases, and 12 bases lay in between. This CDR3 has 14 residues. The CDR3 sequence is CAWSGGYGDTEAFF. The CDR3 DNA is TGTGCCTGGAGTGGTGGGTATGGGGACACTGAAGCTTTCTTT.

The chain couples TRBV30 to TRBJ2-3; D may be TRBD1 (6 bases). Germline CDR1 is GTSNPN and CDR2 is SVGIG (reference sequence). Trimming removed 3 bases at V and 6 bases at J, with 13 bases between. This CDR3 comprises 13 residues. CDR3 coding DNA: TGTGCCTGGAGGAGACAGGCCCCCGATACGCAGTATTTT. It codes for CAWRRQAPDTQYF. Drawing the rest from reference TRBV30 and TRBJ2-3, the complete variable domain is SQTIHQWPATLVQPVGSPLSLECTVEGTSNPNLYWYRQAAGRGLQLLFYSVGIGQISSEVPQNLSASRPQDRQFILSSKKLLLSDSGFYLCAWRRQAPDTQYFGPGTRLTVL.

This clone was counted a few times. V usage is TRBV5-1 and J usage is TRBJ1-4; 11 bases are a match to TRBD1. CDR1 and CDR2 from the germline V gene are SGHRS and YFSETQ. With V trimmed by 3 bases and J by 5 bases, 12 bases remained unmatched. The CDR3 sequence is 18 residues long. The CDR3 DNA reads as TGCGCCAGCAGCTCCGCTCTGGACAGGGGGCGCAGAAATGAAAAACTGTTTTTT. Its translation: CASSSALDRGRRNEKLFF.

The chain has TRBV5-3 and TRBJ2-7, with no clear D. TRBV5-3 is noted as an ORF with a role that remains uncertain. V lost 2 bases to trimming and J lost 0 bases, with 15 bases between them. The CDR3 runs 16 residues. CDR3: CARSLGRTESSYEQYF. DNA of the CDR3: TGTGCCAGAAGCTTAGGTCGGACCGAGAGCTCCTACGAGCAGTACTTC.

This clone was picked up a small number of times. The V and J genes are TRBV25-1 and TRBJ2-5; D is unclear. Looked up from germline, CDR1 is MGHDK and CDR2 is SYGVNS. V shed 3 bases and J shed 1 base, with 6 bases lying between them. The CDR3 length is 13 residues. This chain's CDR3 is CASSEPSQETQYF. The CDR3 DNA reads as TGTGCCAGCAGTGAGCCTAGCCAAGAGACCCAGTACTTC.

The chain carries TRBV6-5 and TRBJ1-1; D is ambiguous. The ends were cut back, 1 base at V and 6 bases at J, with 6 bases in the middle. CDR1 and CDR2 from the germline V gene are MNHEY and SVGAGI. This CDR3 contains 12 residues. CDR3: CASSYLGSEAFF. The DNA of the CDR3 is TGTGCCAGCAGTTACTTGGGGTCTGAAGCTTTCTTT.

The CDR3 DNA reads TGTGCCAGCAGCAGACACAGGGGTGGAAACACCATATATTTT. It translates to CASSRHRGGNTIYF. J is TRBJ1-3 and V is TRBV7-2; 7 nucleotides agree with TRBD1. In germline, CDR1 is SGHTA, CDR2 FQGNSA. This CDR3 comprises 14 residues. The V segment lost 5 bases and the J segment 3 bases; nucleotides outside the gene matches: 4.

This chain joins TRBV28 and TRBJ2-7; 10 nucleotides line up with TRBD1. The CDR3 has 15 residues. J gave up 2 bases and V 6 bases, and 7 bases lay outside the gene matches. Germline V gene data show CDR1 as MDHEN and CDR2 as SYDVKM. The CDR3 DNA reads TGTGCCAGCAGCATAGGGGACAGGGGCCCCTACGAGCAGTACTTC. Translating it yields CASSIGDRGPYEQYF.

This chain connects TRBV30 to TRBJ1-2, with a weak D call TRBD1 (5 bases). Germline V gene lookup returns CDR1 GTSNPN and CDR2 SVGIG (reference sequence). V was pared by 0 bases and J by 2 bases, with 13 bases between. CDR3 length equals 15 residues. DNA of the CDR3: TGTGCCTGGAGTGTACTGACAAGGACAAACTATGGCTACACCTTC. Encoded protein: CAWSVLTRTNYGYTF.

The J gene is TRBJ2-5, the V gene TRBV6-4, with TRBD2 matching over 10 bases. CDR1 and CDR2 from the germline V gene are MRHNA and SNTAGT. This CDR3 is 15 amino acids long. V gave up 0 bases and J gave up 2 bases; unmatched junction bases: 0. As DNA, the CDR3 is TGTGCCAGCAGTGACTCTAGCGGGAGGCAAGAGACCCAGTACTTC. Translation: CASSDSSGRQETQYF.